This T cell receptor (beta chain) was identified in a study of post-analysis software for immune sequencing data. The wider study: As for disease course, relapsing-remitting, secondary progressive and progressive-relapsing multiple sclerosis were all included.

Unique molecular identifiers were built into the TCR beta cDNA libraries. TCRdb reprocessed the PCR reads with MiXCR, giving one entry per CDR3 protein. The sample carries approximately 260,000 distinct CDR3 sequences, just over 35% recorded once. This clonotype was picked up many times. Antigen unknown. The CDR3 is made up of 14 amino acids. Looked up from germline, CDR1 is MDHEN and CDR2 is SYDVKM. V was clipped by 6 bases and J by 1 base, with 12 bases between them. Study-wide results and limits: Five or six TRBV segments, TRBV5-6, TRBV5-1 and TRBV20-1 among them, were found more frequent in patients than controls. There was significantly lower normalized Chao1 diversity in multiple sclerosis patients than in controls.

The source material was blood. This clonotype originated in a girl between 5 and 17 years old with multiple sclerosis. The J gene is TRBJ2-5, the V gene TRBV28; perhaps TRBD1 as D (6 bases). CDR3 sequence: CASSRGQTQETQYF. CDR3 sequence (DNA): TGTGCCAGCAGCCGGGGACAAACCCAAGAGACCCAGTACTTC.